Presented here are 28 T cell receptor beta chains from one specimen sequenced in a study of graft-versus-host responses after intestinal transplantation. Graft material was processed, releasing intraepithelial and lamina propria lymphocytes. Profiling relied on immunoSEQ multiplex PCR, and the TCRdb table lists in-frame clones only, not all of them. The repertoire includes 13,000 to 15,000 clones, 70% to 75% of them detected once, and roughly 7% sits in the top ten. The sample was ileum tissue, taken 16 days after intestinal transplant. These receptors all stem from a human patient who received an intestinal transplant, so some T cells may come from the graft donor.

J is TRBJ2-7 and V is TRBV6-1, with a possible D match to TRBD1 (5 bases). The CDR3 runs 15 residues. V was cut by 1 base and J by 2 bases, with 12 bases left in between. In germline, CDR1 is MNHNS, CDR2 SASEGT. The DNA for the CDR3 is TGTGCCAGCAGTGAAGGATGGGGCATAGCCTACGAGCAGTACTTC. Its translation is CASSEGWGIAYEQYF.

The CDR3 region has the DNA TGCGCCAGCAGTGCGGCAGGGGGCCGCTACACCTTC. It translates to CASSAAGGRYTF. The chain links TRBV10-2 to TRBJ1-2; TRBD1 matches 8 bases. The CDR3 consists of 12 residues. Trimming took 4 bases from V and 9 from J; bases not matched to a gene: 4. Germline CDR1 reads WSHSY; CDR2 reads SAAADI.

The chain carries TRBV23-1 and TRBJ2-5; D is possibly TRBD1 (5 bases). TRBV23-1 is an ORF, and what it does is uncertain. The V and J ends lost 6 bases and 5 bases respectively, with 13 bases between them. The CDR3 consists of 13 residues. This CDR3 is CASRALGRETQYF. In nucleotides, the CDR3 is TGCGCCAGCAGGGCATTGGGGCGGGAGACCCAGTACTTC.

The chain joins TRBV7-8 to TRBJ2-7; D possibly corresponds to TRBD1 (5 bases). V shed 2 bases and J shed 2 bases, with 16 bases lying between them. Per the germline V gene, CDR1 is SGHVS and CDR2 is FQNEAQ. The CDR3 is made up of 16 amino acids. For the CDR3, the DNA is TGTGCCAGCAGCTTAAAACGCTTGGGGCGGACCTACGAGCAGTACTTC. This codes for CASSLKRLGRTYEQYF.

The V gene is TRBV6-1, the J gene TRBJ1-2, with 7 nucleotides matching TRBD1. This CDR3 spans 17 amino acids. The germline CDR1 and CDR2 sequences are MNHNS and SASEGT. V dropped 4 bases and J dropped 1; count of bases not matched to a gene: 12. The chain's CDR3 is CASSAYYRGVNNYGYTF. Written as DNA, the CDR3 is TGTGCCAGCAGTGCCTATTACAGGGGCGTTAATAACTATGGCTACACCTTC.

V gene TRBV19 combines with J gene TRBJ2-7; 10 bases match TRBD2. Germline trimming cut 5 bases from V and 2 bases from J; bases unmatched to any gene: 3. The CDR3 has 14 amino acids. CDR1 and CDR2 from the germline V gene are LNHDA and SQIVND (reference sequence). The CDR3 protein is CASSLAGVTYEQYF. The DNA for the CDR3 is TGTGCCAGTAGTCTAGCGGGAGTAACCTACGAGCAGTACTTC.

This clone appeared once. The chain links TRBV7-2 to TRBJ1-5, with a tentative D call TRBD1 (5 bases). This CDR3 contains 14 residues. V lost 5 bases and J lost 6, with 14 bases in between. Germline V gene lookup returns CDR1 SGHTA and CDR2 FQGNSA. CDR3 protein: CASSEQLGGQPQHF. The CDR3 DNA sequence: TGTGCCAGCAGCGAACAACTCGGGGGTCAGCCCCAGCATTTT.

This clone was found once. The rearrangement joins TRBV7-9 to TRBJ2-7; 14 bases align to TRBD2. V lost 5 bases to trimming and J lost 4 bases; unmatched junction nucleotides: 7. The germline gives CDR1 SEHNR, CDR2 FQNEAQ (reference sequence). The CDR3 has 16 residues. The CDR3 protein is CASSQARTSGRYEQYF. CDR3 coding DNA: TGTGCCAGCAGCCAAGCACGGACTAGCGGGAGGTACGAGCAGTACTTC.

The rearrangement links TRBV7-2 to TRBJ2-1; D is uncertain. V lost 4 bases and J 4 bases, leaving 14 bases between the germline ends. The CDR3 contains 15 residues. Germline V CDR1 and CDR2: SGHTA, FQGNSA. The CDR3 region is CASSSPHPTYNEQFF. The CDR3 region has the DNA TGTGCCAGCAGCTCACCGCACCCGACATACAATGAGCAGTTCTTC.

This clone has a handful of counts. This chain uses TRBV4-1 with TRBJ1-3; no clear D gene. With 1 base removed from V and 2 bases from J, the gap between germline ends came to 3 bases. The CDR3 spans 13 residues. Per the germline V gene, CDR1 is MGHRA and CDR2 is YSYEKL. The CDR3 nucleotides read TGCGCCAGCAGCCAAGCTGCTGGAAACACCATATATTTT. The encoded protein is CASSQAAGNTIYF.

The chain uses TRBV5-8 and TRBJ2-1; D possibly corresponds to TRBD1 (6 bases). The CDR3 spans 17 residues. V was pared by 2 bases and J by 3 bases, with 18 bases between. Per germline, CDR1 SGHTS and CDR2 YDEGEE. CDR3 amino acids: CASSFGISGHFYNEQFF. The CDR3, as DNA: TGTGCCAGCAGCTTTGGTATCTCGGGACACTTCTACAATGAGCAGTTCTTC.

The gene calls are TRBV7-2 and TRBJ1-2; 8 nucleotides line up with TRBD1. Germline CDR1 and CDR2: SGHTA and FQGNSA. V gave up 5 bases and J gave up 3 bases; unmatched junction bases: 14. The CDR3 has 17 residues. The CDR3 DNA reads as TGTGCCAGCAGCGTTGCACTTAGACAGGGGTTAGACTATGGCTACACCTTC. Translating it yields CASSVALRQGLDYGYTF. The entire variable domain, with the rest obtained from reference TRBV7-2 and TRBJ1-2, is as follows: GAGVSQSPSNKVTEKGKDVELRCDPISGHTALYWYRQSLGQGLEFLIYFQGNSAPDKSGLPSDRFSAERTGGSVSTLTIQRTQQEDSAVYLCASSVALRQGLDYGYTFGSGTRLTVV.

The V call is TRBV10-3, the J call TRBJ2-2; weak D call: TRBD1 (6 bases). The germline V gene encodes CDR1 ENHRY and CDR2 SYGVKD. Trimming took 4 bases from V and 1 from J, leaving 16 bases between them. The CDR3 consists of 17 residues. The CDR3 reads CAISVLLMGQNTGELFF. In DNA, the CDR3 is TGTGCCATCAGTGTGCTCCTCATGGGACAGAACACCGGGGAGCTGTTTTTT.

The V and J genes are TRBV29-1 and TRBJ1-5; 8 bases match TRBD1. With V trimmed by 6 bases and J by 1 base, 5 bases remained unmatched. The CDR3 has 14 amino acids. Germline lookup yields CDR1 SQVTM and CDR2 ANQGSEA. DNA for the CDR3: TGCAGCGTGACTGGACAGGGCAGCAATCAGCCCCAGCATTTT. Translation gives CSVTGQGSNQPQHF.

The rearrangement uses TRBV30 and TRBJ2-1, with a tentative D call TRBD1 (5 bases). From germline, CDR1 is GTSNPN and CDR2 SVGIG (reference sequence). The CDR3 spans 14 residues. Trimming left V 0 bases short and J 2 bases short, with 8 bases between. The CDR3 reads CAWSVQVPYNEQFF. DNA for the CDR3: TGTGCCTGGAGTGTACAGGTCCCCTACAATGAGCAGTTCTTC.

The chain recombines TRBV5-1 with TRBJ2-2; 12 positions agree with TRBD1. CDR3 length: 19 amino acids. Germline CDR1 is SGHRS and CDR2 is YFSETQ. The V segment lost 4 bases and the J segment 3 bases; nucleotides outside the gene matches: 13. CDR3 sequence reads: CASSRGQGADSLHTGELFF. In nucleotides, the CDR3 is TGCGCCAGCAGCCGGGGACAGGGGGCCGACTCGCTTCACACCGGGGAGCTGTTTTTT.

V usage is TRBV7-8 and J usage is TRBJ2-7; TRBD1 matches at 9 bases. Germline V gene data show CDR1 as SGHVS and CDR2 as FQNEAQ. The V gene end was trimmed by 5 bases and the J gene end by 5 bases; junction bases not matched to a gene: 7. The CDR3 is 14 amino acids. CDR3 residues: CASSAGTGRNEQYF. DNA for the CDR3: TGTGCCAGCAGCGCTGGGACAGGGAGGAACGAGCAGTACTTC.

This sequence joins TRBV2 and TRBJ2-3; TRBD2 matches at 12 bases. Trimming removed 5 bases from V and 0 bases from J; junction bases left unmatched: 9. The germline CDR1 and CDR2 sequences are SNHLY and FYNNEI. The CDR3 extends over 18 amino acids. This CDR3 is CASSLWGLAGPSTDTQYF. CDR3 DNA: TGTGCCAGCAGTTTATGGGGACTAGCGGGCCCTAGCACAGATACGCAGTATTTT.

The V gene is TRBV13, the J gene TRBJ1-1, with D unresolved. The CDR3 runs to 13 residues. The V gene lost 6 bases and the J gene lost 3 bases, with 11 bases spanning the gap. Germline loops: CDR1 PRHDT, CDR2 FYEKMQ (reference sequence). The CDR3 DNA reads as TGTGCCAGCAGTATCGGACTGGACACTGAAGCTTTCTTT. As protein: CASSIGLDTEAFF. The variable domain in full, with the rest retrieved from reference TRBV13 and TRBJ1-1, is AAGVIQSPRHLIKEKRETATLKCYPIPRHDTVYWYQQGPGQDPQFLISFYEKMQSDKGSIPDRFSAQQFSDYHSELNMSSLELGDSALYFCASSIGLDTEAFFGQGTRLTVV.

The chain uses TRBV28 and TRBJ2-2, with unresolved D. Germline CDR1 MDHEN, CDR2 SYDVKM. Between the trimmed V and J ends, which lost 11 bases and 1 base, there was a span of 11 bases. The CDR3 spans 13 residues. CDR3 residues: CAVAPMNTGELFF. In nucleotides, the CDR3 is TGTGCCGTCGCGCCAATGAACACCGGGGAGCTGTTTTTT.

This clone was recorded only once. The chain couples TRBV28 to TRBJ2-2; 9 positions agree with TRBD1. The J segment lost 4 bases and the V segment lost 5 bases, leaving 5 bases of the junction unmatched. The CDR3 totals 15 residues. Germline V lookup: CDR1 MDHEN, CDR2 SYDVKM. As DNA, the CDR3 is TGTGCCAGCAGTCCGCACAGGGGGCGCACCGGGGAGCTGTTTTTT. Protein sequence: CASSPHRGRTGELFF.

This chain connects TRBV5-1 to TRBJ2-5; D possibly corresponds to TRBD1 (5 bases). V gave up 4 bases and J gave up 5 bases, with 15 bases separating them. The CDR3 consists of 14 residues. CDR1 is SGHRS and CDR2 is YFSETQ in the germline V gene. The CDR3 DNA is TGCGCCAGCAGCCCACTGGGGCTCGTGGAGACCCAGTACTTC. Translation gives CASSPLGLVETQYF.

The genes are TRBV14 and TRBJ2-5, with 8 bases lining up with TRBD1. V lost 3 bases and J lost 5; bases outside the gene matches: 5. Germline V gene sequence: CDR1 SGHDN, CDR2 FVKESK. This CDR3 is 14 amino acids long. The DNA for the CDR3 is TGTGCCAGCAGCCAGTACAGGGGGAAGGAGACCCAGTACTTC. It encodes CASSQYRGKETQYF.

This clone showed up just a few times. The chain is built from TRBV15 and TRBJ2-7; TRBD2 agrees at 8 bases. CDR3 size: 14 residues. V trimming: 1 base; J trimming: 2 bases; junction bases outside the gene matches: 1. Germline CDR1 is LNHNV and CDR2 is YYDKDF (reference sequence). CDR3 loop: CATSRAGGAYEQYF. DNA of the CDR3: TGTGCCACCAGCAGAGCGGGGGGGGCCTACGAGCAGTACTTC.

The chain uses TRBV7-8 and TRBJ1-1, with TRBD1 matching 8 bases. Trimming took 6 bases from V and 3 from J; bases not matched to a gene: 9. Germline V lookup: CDR1 SGHVS, CDR2 FQNEAQ. CDR3 size: 15 residues. The CDR3 DNA reads as TGTGCCAGCAGTCCCATGAGGACAGGGTACACTGAAGCTTTCTTT. Protein sequence: CASSPMRTGYTEAFF. Combining the CDR3 with reference TRBV7-8 and TRBJ1-1 gives the whole variable domain GAGVSQSPRYKVAKRGQDVALRCDPISGHVSLFWYQQALGQGPEFLTYFQNEAQLDKSGLPSDRFFAERPEGSVSTLKIQRTQQEDSAVYLCASSPMRTGYTEAFFGQGTRLTVV.

This chain uses TRBV5-5 with TRBJ1-1; 8 positions agree with TRBD1. With V trimmed by 3 bases and J by 6 bases, 7 bases remained unmatched. This CDR3 has 14 residues. From germline, CDR1 is SGHKS and CDR2 YYEKEE (reference sequence). Here the CDR3 reads CASSSAGGWSEAFF. The CDR3 nucleotides are TGTGCCAGCAGCTCGGCAGGGGGCTGGTCTGAAGCTTTCTTT.

The V and J genes are TRBV5-1 and TRBJ2-5, with 9 positions matching TRBD2. In germline, CDR1 is SGHRS, CDR2 YFSETQ. This CDR3 has 16 amino acids. Losses at the gene ends were 5 bases for V and 5 bases for J; bases not matched to a gene: 13. The CDR3 is CASRSLAGLAYETQYF. In nucleotides, the CDR3 is TGCGCCAGCAGAAGCTTGGCAGGACTAGCGTACGAGACCCAGTACTTC.

CDR3 nucleotides: TGTGCCTGGACCATAGCGGGTACCTACGAGCAGTACTTC. This translates into CAWTIAGTYEQYF. V usage is TRBV30 and J usage is TRBJ2-7, with 7 nucleotides matching TRBD2. This CDR3 contains 13 residues. Germline V CDR1 and CDR2: GTSNPN, SVGIG (reference sequence). The V gene end was trimmed by 4 bases and the J gene end by 2 bases; junction bases not matched to a gene: 5.